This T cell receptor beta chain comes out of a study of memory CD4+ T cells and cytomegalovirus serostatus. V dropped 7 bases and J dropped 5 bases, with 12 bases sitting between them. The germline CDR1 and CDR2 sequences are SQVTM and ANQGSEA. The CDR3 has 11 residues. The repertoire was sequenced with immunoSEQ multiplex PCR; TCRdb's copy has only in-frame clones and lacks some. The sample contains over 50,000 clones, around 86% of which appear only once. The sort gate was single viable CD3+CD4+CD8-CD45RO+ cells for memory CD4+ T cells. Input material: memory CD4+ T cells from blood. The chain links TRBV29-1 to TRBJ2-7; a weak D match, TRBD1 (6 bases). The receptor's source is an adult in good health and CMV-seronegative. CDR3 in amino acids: CSARTVHEQYF. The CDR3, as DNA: TGCAGCGCCCGGACAGTCCACGAGCAGTACTTC.